The 28 T cell receptor beta chains reported below all come from one sample, sequenced in a study of OX40 agonist ivuxolimab in advanced cancers. The data were produced by immunoSEQ multiplex PCR, yet TCRdb's version contains in-frame clones alone and is incomplete. The repertoire holds tens of thousands of clones, with around 86% as singletons. The sample here was CD4+ or CD8+ T cells sorted from blood, taken in a trial of the OX40 agonist ivuxolimab. The receptors come from an adult with an advanced solid tumor such as melanoma, head and neck, liver or kidney cancer.

This clone occurred a few times. Other DNA sequences of this sample code for an identical CDR3. This chain links TRBV20-1 with TRBJ1-4; tentatively, D is TRBD1 (6 bases). Germline V gene lookup returns CDR1 DFQATT and CDR2 SNEGSKA (reference sequence). This CDR3 has 11 residues. V dropped 6 bases and J dropped 8 bases, with 10 bases sitting between them. The CDR3 bases are TGCAGTGCGGGGGCACGGGAAAAACTGTTTTTT. Encoded protein: CSAGAREKLFF.

The CDR3 DNA reads TGTGCCAGCAGCTCCCCCTGGGGACAAGAGACCCAGTACTTC. Amino acid sequence: CASSSPWGQETQYF. The chain combines TRBV7-9 with TRBJ2-5; the D is unclear. This CDR3 has 14 amino acids. From germline, CDR1 is SEHNR and CDR2 FQNEAQ (reference sequence). V dropped 4 bases and J dropped 2 bases, with 11 bases sitting between them.

V gene TRBV7-8 combines with J gene TRBJ2-6; a weak D match, TRBD2 (6 bases). The CDR3 totals 18 residues. Germline V gene data show CDR1 as SGHVS and CDR2 as FQNEAQ. The V and J ends lost 11 bases and 0 bases respectively, with 23 bases between them. The CDR3 spells CAAGRTGRTNSGANVLTF. In nucleotides, the CDR3 is TGTGCCGCGGGGAGAACGGGACGGACAAACTCTGGGGCCAACGTCCTGACTTTC.

This chain joins TRBV5-1 and TRBJ1-5; the match to TRBD1 covers 11 bases. V lost 1 base to trimming and J lost 4 bases; unmatched junction nucleotides: 4. The CDR3 is 16 residues long. Germline CDR1 SGHRS, CDR2 YFSETQ. Written as DNA, the CDR3 is TGCGCCAGCAGCTTGACCGGGACAGGGGGTAATCAGCCCCAGCATTTT. It is translated as CASSLTGTGGNQPQHF.

The chain combines TRBV7-6 with TRBJ2-7; D is undetermined. Trimming removed 1 base from V and 0 bases from J, with 7 bases in between. Germline CDR1 SGHVS, CDR2 FNYEAQ. This CDR3 contains 14 residues. This chain's CDR3 is CASSLGTFSYEQYF. The CDR3 DNA follows: TGTGCCAGCAGCTTAGGGACGTTCTCCTACGAGCAGTACTTC.

The chain links TRBV18 to TRBJ1-4; TRBD1 agrees at 10 bases. This CDR3 region has 14 residues. Trimming at V came to 3 bases and at J to 7 bases, leaving 2 bases not matched to a gene. The germline gives CDR1 KGHSH, CDR2 LQKENI. The CDR3 loop is CASSPGTGVEKLFF. DNA for the CDR3: TGTGCCAGCTCACCTGGGACAGGGGTTGAAAAACTGTTTTTT.

The genes are TRBV19 and TRBJ2-5; 9 nucleotides line up with TRBD2. The CDR3 runs 14 residues. Trimming removed 8 bases from V and 3 bases from J; junction bases left unmatched: 7. Germline CDR1 is LNHDA and CDR2 is SQIVND (reference sequence). CDR3: CASRASGVKETQYF. CDR3 DNA sequence: TGTGCCAGTCGGGCTAGCGGGGTGAAAGAGACCCAGTACTTC.

This sequence joins TRBV5-1 and TRBJ2-7; perhaps D is TRBD1 or TRBD2 (5 bases each). This CDR3 is built from 13 residues. Looked up from germline, CDR1 is SGHRS and CDR2 is YFSETQ. The germline V and J ends were trimmed by 3 bases and 3 bases, with 10 bases remaining between them. CDR3 sequence reads: CASSSRDHYEQYF. In DNA form, the CDR3 reads TGCGCCAGCAGCTCCCGGGACCACTACGAGCAGTACTTC.

The sample holds a few counts of this clone. The chain links TRBV10-1 to TRBJ1-2; D call uncertain. V lost 11 bases and J 4 bases, leaving 11 bases between the germline ends. This CDR3 is built from 11 residues. The germline gives CDR1 WNHNN, CDR2 SYGVQD (reference sequence). CDR3 protein: CAPCRSYGYTF. CDR3 bases: TGCGCCCCCTGTAGAAGCTATGGCTACACCTTC.

This rearrangement joins TRBV6-5 to TRBJ2-7; D remains ambiguous. The CDR3 length is 11 residues. CDR1 MNHEY and CDR2 SVGAGI come from the germline V gene. The ends were cut back, 2 bases at V and 4 bases at J, with 3 bases in the middle. For the CDR3, the DNA is TGTGCCAGCAGTTACCAGTACGAGCAGTACTTC. Protein product: CASSYQYEQYF.

In this sample, this clone turned up many times. V and J are TRBV28 and TRBJ1-1, with a tentative D call TRBD1 (6 bases). Germline V gene data show CDR1 as MDHEN and CDR2 as SYDVKM. The CDR3 totals 15 residues. V dropped 6 bases and J dropped 1 base, with 15 bases sitting between them. This CDR3 reads CASSRQAPRNTEAFF. The CDR3 region has the DNA TGTGCCAGCAGCCGACAGGCACCCAGGAACACTGAAGCTTTCTTT.

The V and J genes are TRBV5-1 and TRBJ2-7; 7 nucleotides agree with TRBD2. This CDR3 has 13 amino acids. Germline lookup yields CDR1 SGHRS and CDR2 YFSETQ. The J segment lost 3 bases and the V segment lost 3 bases, leaving 3 bases of the junction unmatched. CDR3 nucleotides: TGCGCCAGCAGCTCCATAGCGGGCTACGAGCAGTACTTC. Translated, it gives CASSSIAGYEQYF.

The rearrangement links TRBV18 to TRBJ2-7; 8 bases line up with TRBD1. The CDR3 is 14 amino acids. Germline CDR1 reads KGHSH; CDR2 reads LQKENI. Unmatched junction bases numbered 3, after V lost 4 bases and J lost 1 base. For the CDR3, the DNA is TGTGCCAGCTCACAAGGACAGGGTTCCTACGAGCAGTACTTC. Its protein product is CASSQGQGSYEQYF. Complete variable domain (other parts from reference TRBV18 and TRBJ2-7): NAGVMQNPRHLVRRRGQEARLRCSPMKGHSHVYWYRQLPEEGLKFMVYLQKENIIDESGMPKERFSAEFPKEGPSILRIQQVVRGDSAAYFCASSQGQGSYEQYFGPGTRLTVT.

In DNA, the CDR3 is TGTGCCAGCAGCTACCCACAGGGGGCGCGGACCGGGGAGCTGTTTTTT. Amino acids: CASSYPQGARTGELFF. The rearrangement links TRBV5-8 to TRBJ2-2; 9 nucleotides match TRBD1. V shed 3 bases and J 5 bases; nucleotides not matched to a gene: 8. Germline assignment: CDR1 SGHTS and CDR2 YDEGEE. The CDR3 is 16 amino acids.

The DNA for the CDR3 is TGTGCCACCAGCACAACCGGGACAGGAAATCAGCCCCAGCATTTT. Encoded protein: CATSTTGTGNQPQHF. V gene TRBV15 combines with J gene TRBJ1-5; 8 bases align to TRBD1. CDR1 and CDR2 from the germline V gene are LNHNV and YYDKDF (reference sequence). V shed 4 bases and J 4 bases; nucleotides not matched to a gene: 6. This CDR3 has 15 amino acids. The whole variable domain, remainder taken from reference TRBV15 and TRBJ1-5, is DAMVIQNPRYQVTQFGKPVTLSCSQTLNHNVMYWYQQKSSQAPKLLFHYYDKDFNNEADTPDNFQSRRPNTSFCFLDIRSPGLGDTAMYLCATSTTGTGNQPQHFGDGTRLSIL.

The chain couples TRBV6-6 to TRBJ1-5; the D is unclear. CDR3 length: 14 residues. Germline CDR1 reads MNHNY; CDR2 reads SVGAGI (reference sequence). The germline V and J ends were trimmed by 2 bases and 0 bases, with 5 bases remaining between them. The CDR3 bases are TGTGCCAGCAGTTACAACCCTAGCAATCAGCCCCAGCATTTT. Protein product: CASSYNPSNQPQHF.

The chain combines TRBV27 with TRBJ1-5; D is ambiguous. V lost 2 bases and J 0 bases, leaving 11 bases between the germline ends. Germline lookup yields CDR1 MNHEY and CDR2 SMNVEV (reference sequence). The CDR3 is 16 residues long. The CDR3 coding sequence is TGTGCCAGCAGTTTAGCAGGAATCTATAGCAATCAGCCCCAGCATTTT. Encoded protein: CASSLAGIYSNQPQHF.

In this sample, this clone turned up a few times. This chain links TRBV9 with TRBJ1-1; no clear D. V lost 0 bases, J lost 1 base, and 7 bases lay in between. The CDR3 sequence is 14 residues long. Germline values: CDR1 SGDLS, CDR2 YYNGEE. This chain's CDR3 is CASSVDRGNTEAFF. CDR3 bases: TGTGCCAGCAGCGTAGATCGTGGGAACACTGAAGCTTTCTTT. Based on the CDR3 plus reference TRBV9 and TRBJ1-1, the full variable domain is DSGVTQTPKHLITATGQRVTLRCSPRSGDLSVYWYQQSLDQGLQFLIQYYNGEERAKGNILERFSAQQFPDLHSELNLSSLELGDSALYFCASSVDRGNTEAFFGQGTRLTVV.

V usage is TRBV7-8 and J usage is TRBJ2-1, with D perhaps matching TRBD2 (6 bases). The CDR3 extends over 16 amino acids. Looked up from germline, CDR1 is SGHVS and CDR2 is FQNEAQ. V was shortened by 5 bases and J by 0 bases, with 14 bases between the two germline ends. The CDR3 bases are TGTGCCAGCAGCCCGCGGGGACCTAGCTCCTACAATGAGCAGTTCTTC. This encodes CASSPRGPSSYNEQFF.

This clone was observed once. The V gene is TRBV28, the J gene TRBJ2-7; D gene ambiguous. V was trimmed by 8 bases and J by 2 bases, leaving 10 bases between them. Per the germline V gene, CDR1 is MDHEN and CDR2 is SYDVKM. The CDR3 totals 12 residues. The CDR3 protein is CASWAHPYEQYF. The CDR3 nucleotides read TGTGCCAGCTGGGCCCATCCCTACGAGCAGTACTTC.

The V and J genes are TRBV5-1 and TRBJ1-3; D unclear. V shed 0 bases and J shed 0 bases, with 7 bases lying between them. CDR1 is SGHRS and CDR2 is YFSETQ in the germline V gene. This CDR3 spans 15 amino acids. The CDR3 nucleotides read TGCGCCAGCAGCTTGGACTTTAACTCTGGAAACACCATATATTTT. It is translated as CASSLDFNSGNTIYF.

V and J are TRBV2 and TRBJ1-3; no firm D call. CDR1 and CDR2 (germline): SNHLY, FYNNEI. The V end was cut by 4 bases, the J end by 1 base, with 11 bases between. The CDR3 has 15 residues. The CDR3 nucleotides are TGTGCCAGCAGTGGGAGGGAAGGGTCTGGAAACACCATATATTTT. This gives the protein CASSGREGSGNTIYF.

The V call is TRBV25-1, the J call TRBJ2-7; D not resolved. With 6 bases removed from V and 2 bases from J, the gap between germline ends came to 14 bases. The CDR3 has 14 amino acids. Per the germline V gene, CDR1 is MGHDK and CDR2 is SYGVNS. As DNA, the CDR3 is TGTGCCAGCAGACTTGGTCAAGGGACCTACGAGCAGTACTTC. Translation gives CASRLGQGTYEQYF.

This clone was seen once. The chain links TRBV19 to TRBJ2-6, with D perhaps TRBD1 (6 bases). The CDR3 has 17 amino acids. Trimming removed 6 bases from V and 0 bases from J, with 15 bases in between. Germline assignment: CDR1 LNHDA and CDR2 SQIVND (reference sequence). The CDR3 DNA reads as TGTGCCAGTAGGAATGGACAGTTTGGCTCTGGGGCCAACGTCCTGACTTTC. Amino acid sequence: CASRNGQFGSGANVLTF.

This clone has only a few counts. The V and J genes are TRBV28 and TRBJ1-2; D is undetermined. Per germline, CDR1 MDHEN and CDR2 SYDVKM. CDR3 length: 13 residues. Trimming shortened V by 2 bases and J by 0 bases, and 4 bases separated the two germline ends. CDR3 protein: CASSLDPNYGYTF. CDR3 coding DNA: TGTGCCAGCAGTTTAGACCCTAACTATGGCTACACCTTC.

The V and J genes are TRBV5-1 and TRBJ2-3; either TRBD1 or TRBD2 may fit D (5 bases each). Germline CDR1 is SGHRS and CDR2 is YFSETQ. V was shortened by 1 base and J by 0 bases, with 12 bases between the two germline ends. This CDR3 contains 16 residues. In DNA form, the CDR3 reads TGCGCCAGCAGCTTGTCTCTCCGGGGCAGCACAGATACGCAGTATTTT. This translates into CASSLSLRGSTDTQYF.

The J gene is TRBJ2-2, the V gene TRBV30; 9 positions match TRBD1. CDR3 size: 16 residues. Per germline, CDR1 GTSNPN and CDR2 SVGIG (reference sequence). V gave up 1 base and J gave up 7 bases; unmatched junction bases: 10. CDR3 DNA: TGTGCCTGGAGTGCACCGGGACAGGGTTTTGGCGGGGAGCTGTTTTTT. Its protein is CAWSAPGQGFGGELFF.

This chain uses TRBV19 with TRBJ2-2, with TRBD1 matching 7 bases. The CDR3 totals 12 residues. With V trimmed by 6 bases and J by 10 bases, 5 bases remained unmatched. Germline V CDR1 and CDR2: LNHDA, SQIVND (reference sequence). This CDR3 reads CASRPQGPELFF. CDR3 nucleotide sequence: TGTGCCAGTAGACCACAGGGGCCGGAGCTGTTTTTT.